This passage covers 4 T cell receptor beta chains from one sample sequenced in a study of T cells in Graves' hyperthyroidism and ophthalmopathy (dated by TCRdb to the late 2010s). The library was made by multiplex PCR. Sequencing was performed on an Illumina HiSeq 2000. The TCR beta CDR3 regions were amplified from RNA transcripts. A first-round RT-PCR of the TCR CDR3 used the HTBI primer set with the Qiagen OneStep RT-PCR kit. TCRdb reran the public reads through fastp at Q25 and MiXCR, keeping productive beta chains. Under each unique CDR3 protein, matching rows form one entry showing the most common genes and DNA. Here the sample has around 540,000 distinct CDR3 sequences; 15% to 20% occur a single time. The ten most abundant clones make up over 25% of the sample. The source material was blood. These receptors all stem from a woman in her twenties or thirties with Graves' ophthalmopathy.

This clonotype was picked up a small number of times. One end of the junction is discordant with germline, which a read error may explain. This sequence joins TRBV6-8 and TRBJ2-2; 7 bases match TRBD2. CDR3 length: 14 residues. The germline V gene encodes CDR1 MNHGY and CDR2 SAAAGT. CDR3 loop: CASTDSGFSGELFF. Written as DNA, the CDR3 is TGCGCCAGCACAGATAGCGGGTTTTCCGGGGAGCTGTTTTTT.

This clonotype was recorded at least ten times. This chain uses TRBV11-2 with TRBJ2-7; maybe TRBD1 (5 bases). This CDR3 contains 15 residues. The ends were cut back, 0 bases at V and 1 base at J, with 10 bases in the middle. From germline, CDR1 is SGHAT and CDR2 FQNNGV. This chain's CDR3 is CASSLEGQGSYEQYF. The CDR3 DNA follows: TGTGCCAGCAGCTTAGAGGGGCAAGGATCCTACGAGCAGTACTTC.

The gene calls are TRBV4-1 and TRBJ2-7; D is unresolved. The V and J ends lost 1 base and 4 bases respectively, with 8 bases between them. The germline CDR1 and CDR2 sequences are MGHRA and YSYEKL. The CDR3 consists of 13 residues. CDR3 DNA: TGCGCCAGCAGCCAAGGGCAACAATACGAGCAGTACTTC. Protein sequence: CASSQGQQYEQYF.

This chain links TRBV28 with TRBJ2-5; 12 bases are a match to TRBD2. Germline-derived CDR1 and CDR2 are MDHEN and SYDVKM. The CDR3 sequence is 15 residues long. Germline trimming cut 6 bases from V and 5 bases from J; bases unmatched to any gene: 7. In DNA form, the CDR3 reads TGTGCCAGCAGCCTAGCGGGAGGGCAGGGGGAGACCCAGTACTTC. Its translation is CASSLAGGQGETQYF.